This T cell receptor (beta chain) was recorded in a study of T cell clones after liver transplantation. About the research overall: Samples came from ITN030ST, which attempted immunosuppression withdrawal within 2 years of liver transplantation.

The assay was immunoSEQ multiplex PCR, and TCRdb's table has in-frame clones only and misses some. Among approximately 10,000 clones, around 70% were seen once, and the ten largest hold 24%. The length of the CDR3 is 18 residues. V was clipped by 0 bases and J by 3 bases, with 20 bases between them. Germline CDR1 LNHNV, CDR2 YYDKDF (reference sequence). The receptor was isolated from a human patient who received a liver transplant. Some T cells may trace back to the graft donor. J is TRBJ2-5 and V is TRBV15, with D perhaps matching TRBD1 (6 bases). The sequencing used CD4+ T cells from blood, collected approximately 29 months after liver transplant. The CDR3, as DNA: TGTGCCACCAGCAGAGATGCCCCCCAACAGGGAATCAAAGAGACCCAGTACTTC. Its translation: CATSRDAPQQGIKETQYF.